This T cell receptor (beta chain) was found in a study of cytomegalovirus exposure and HLA in healthy donors. Overall study findings and caveats: Some TCR beta chains (164 of them) were listed as cytomegalovirus-associated. Later analysis placed DRB1 highest and HLA-C lowest in TCR association rates, which differed by HLA locus.

Of note for this clone: The antigen is unknown.

The trim removed 3 bases at V and 0 bases at J, leaving 5 bases unmatched. Germline-derived CDR1 and CDR2 are SGHTA and FQGNSA. This CDR3 comprises 15 residues. The PCR employed 60 Vbeta primers together with 13 Jbeta primers. Clones were read by immunoSEQ multiplex PCR, and TCRdb kept only the in-frame ones, dropping some. The sample carries more than 95,000 clones, roughly 76% recorded once. This TCR derives from a woman aged 50 to 60 in good health and CMV-seronegative. The chain couples TRBV7-2 to TRBJ2-7; 7 bases are a match to TRBD1. Material: PBMCs. The CDR3 DNA sequence: TGTGCCAGCAGCTTCCGACAGGGTGGCTCCTACGAGCAGTACTTC. This translates into CASSFRQGGSYEQYF.